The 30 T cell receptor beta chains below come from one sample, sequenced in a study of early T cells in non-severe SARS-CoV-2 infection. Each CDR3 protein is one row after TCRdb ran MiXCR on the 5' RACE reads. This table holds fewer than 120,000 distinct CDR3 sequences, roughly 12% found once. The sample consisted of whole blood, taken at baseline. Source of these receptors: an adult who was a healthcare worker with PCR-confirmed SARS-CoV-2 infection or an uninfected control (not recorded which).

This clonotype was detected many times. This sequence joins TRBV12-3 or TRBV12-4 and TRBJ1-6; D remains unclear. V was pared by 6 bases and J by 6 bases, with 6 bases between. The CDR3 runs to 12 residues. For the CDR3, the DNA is TGTGCCAGCAGAGACTTTAATTCACCCCTCCACTTT. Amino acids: CASRDFNSPLHF.

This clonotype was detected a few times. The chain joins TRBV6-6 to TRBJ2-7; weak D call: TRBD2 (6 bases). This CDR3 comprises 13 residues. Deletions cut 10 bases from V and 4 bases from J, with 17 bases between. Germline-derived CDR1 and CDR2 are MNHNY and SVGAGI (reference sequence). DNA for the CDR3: TGTGCCACAACTCGGCGGGAAGGGTACGAGCAGTACTTC. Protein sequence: CATTRREGYEQYF.

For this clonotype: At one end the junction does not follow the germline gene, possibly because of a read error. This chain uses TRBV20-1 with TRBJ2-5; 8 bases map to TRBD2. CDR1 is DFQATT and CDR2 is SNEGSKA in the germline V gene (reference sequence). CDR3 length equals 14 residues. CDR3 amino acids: CSARAGEPQETQYF. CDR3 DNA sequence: TGCAGTGCCAGAGCGGGGGAGCCCCAAGAGACCCAGTACTTC.

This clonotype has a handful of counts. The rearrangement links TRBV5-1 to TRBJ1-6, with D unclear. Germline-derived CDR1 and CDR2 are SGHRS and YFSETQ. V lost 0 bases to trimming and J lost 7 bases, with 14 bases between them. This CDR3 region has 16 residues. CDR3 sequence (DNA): TGCGCCAGCAGCTTGGAGGCGGGAGGAGCGAATTCACCCCTCCACTTT. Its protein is CASSLEAGGANSPLHF.

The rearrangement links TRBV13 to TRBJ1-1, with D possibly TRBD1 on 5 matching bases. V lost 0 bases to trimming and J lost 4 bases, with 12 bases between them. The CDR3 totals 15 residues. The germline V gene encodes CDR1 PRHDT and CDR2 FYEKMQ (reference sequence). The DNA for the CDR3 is TGTGCCAGCAGCTTAGGGGGGCCCTGGGGCACTGAAGCTTTCTTT. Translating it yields CASSLGGPWGTEAFF. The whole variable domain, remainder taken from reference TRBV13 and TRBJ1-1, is AAGVIQSPRHLIKEKRETATLKCYPIPRHDTVYWYQQGPGQDPQFLISFYEKMQSDKGSIPDRFSAQQFSDYHSELNMSSLELGDSALYFCASSLGGPWGTEAFFGQGTRLTVV.

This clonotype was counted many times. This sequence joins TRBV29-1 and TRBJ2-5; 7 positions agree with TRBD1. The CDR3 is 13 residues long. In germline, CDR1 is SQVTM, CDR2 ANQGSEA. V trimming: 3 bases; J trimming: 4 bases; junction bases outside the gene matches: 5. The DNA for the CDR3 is TGCAGCGTTGACGAGACAGGGACAGAGACCCAGTACTTC. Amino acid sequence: CSVDETGTETQYF.

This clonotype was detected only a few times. Here the CDR3 reads CASSLYPELAGGPLSSTDTQYF. The CDR3 DNA is TGTGCCAGCAGTTTATACCCCGAGCTAGCGGGAGGGCCTCTATCTAGCACAGATACGCAGTATTTT. V usage is TRBV27 and J usage is TRBJ2-3, with 12 bases matching TRBD2. This CDR3 has 22 residues. CDR1 is MNHEY, CDR2 SMNVEV, per germline (reference sequence). The J segment lost 0 bases and the V segment lost 1 base, leaving 17 bases of the junction unmatched.

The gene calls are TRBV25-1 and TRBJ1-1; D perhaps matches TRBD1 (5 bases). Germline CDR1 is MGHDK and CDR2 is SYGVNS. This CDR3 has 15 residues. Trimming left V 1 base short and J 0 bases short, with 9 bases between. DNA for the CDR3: TGTGCCAGCAGTGAATTTGCAGGGCTGAACACTGAAGCTTTCTTT. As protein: CASSEFAGLNTEAFF.

CDR3 amino acids: CSARDRGSGETQYF. The CDR3 DNA sequence: TGCAGTGCTAGAGATAGGGGGAGTGGTGAGACCCAGTACTTC. The rearrangement joins TRBV20-1 to TRBJ2-5, with D perhaps TRBD1 (6 bases). CDR3 size: 14 residues. From germline, CDR1 is DFQATT and CDR2 SNEGSKA (reference sequence). Deletions cut 0 bases from V and 5 bases from J, with 13 bases between.

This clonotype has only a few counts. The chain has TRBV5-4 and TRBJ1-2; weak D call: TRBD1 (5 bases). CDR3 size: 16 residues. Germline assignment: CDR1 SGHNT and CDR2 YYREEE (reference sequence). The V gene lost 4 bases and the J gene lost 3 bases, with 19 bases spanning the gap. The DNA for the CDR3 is TGTGCCAGCAGCATTCCTGGGGGTTCAGAGTACTATGGCTACACCTTC. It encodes CASSIPGGSEYYGYTF.

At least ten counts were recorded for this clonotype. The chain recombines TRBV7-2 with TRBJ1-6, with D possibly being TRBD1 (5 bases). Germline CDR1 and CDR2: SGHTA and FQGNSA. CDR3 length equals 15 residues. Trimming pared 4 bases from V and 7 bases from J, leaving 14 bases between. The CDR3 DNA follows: TGTGCCAGCAGCTCCACCGGGACGGAGAATTCACCCCTCCACTTT. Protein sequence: CASSSTGTENSPLHF.

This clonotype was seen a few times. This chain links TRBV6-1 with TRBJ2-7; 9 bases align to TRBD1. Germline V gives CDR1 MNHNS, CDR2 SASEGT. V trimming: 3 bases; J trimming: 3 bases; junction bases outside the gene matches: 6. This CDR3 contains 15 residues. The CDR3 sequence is CASSEIGTGNYEQYF. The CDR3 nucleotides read TGTGCCAGCAGTGAGATAGGGACAGGGAACTACGAGCAGTACTTC.

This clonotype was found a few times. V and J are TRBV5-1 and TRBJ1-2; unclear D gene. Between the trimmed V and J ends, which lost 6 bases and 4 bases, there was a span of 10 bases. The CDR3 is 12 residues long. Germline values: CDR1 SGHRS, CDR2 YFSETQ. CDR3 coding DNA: TGCGCCAGCACCCTCGATCGCTATGGCTACACCTTC. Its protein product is CASTLDRYGYTF. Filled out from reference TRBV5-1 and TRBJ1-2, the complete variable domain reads KAGVTQTPRYLIKTRGQQVTLSCSPISGHRSVSWYQQTPGQGLQFLFEYFSETQRNKGNFPGRFSGRQFSNSRSEMNVSTLELGDSALYLCASTLDRYGYTFGSGTRLTVV.

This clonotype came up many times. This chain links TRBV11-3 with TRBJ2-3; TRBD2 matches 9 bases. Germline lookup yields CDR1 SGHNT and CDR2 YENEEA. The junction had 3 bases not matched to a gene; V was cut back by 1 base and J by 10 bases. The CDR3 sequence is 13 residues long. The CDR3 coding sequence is TGTGCCAGCAGCTTAGTAGCGGGAGAGGCGCAGTATTTT. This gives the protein CASSLVAGEAQYF.

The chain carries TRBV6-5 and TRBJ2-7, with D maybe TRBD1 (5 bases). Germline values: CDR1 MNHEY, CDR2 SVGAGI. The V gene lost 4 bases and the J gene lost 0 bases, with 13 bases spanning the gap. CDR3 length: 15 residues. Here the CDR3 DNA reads TGTGCCAGCAGTTTAGCCCGGACATTCTCCTACGAGCAGTACTTC. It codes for CASSLARTFSYEQYF.

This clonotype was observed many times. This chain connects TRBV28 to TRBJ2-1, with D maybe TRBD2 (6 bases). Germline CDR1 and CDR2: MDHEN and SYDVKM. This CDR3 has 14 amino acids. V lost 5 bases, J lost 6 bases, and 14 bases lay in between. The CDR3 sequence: CASSDRDFGNEQFF. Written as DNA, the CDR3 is TGTGCCAGCAGTGACCGGGACTTCGGCAATGAGCAGTTCTTC.

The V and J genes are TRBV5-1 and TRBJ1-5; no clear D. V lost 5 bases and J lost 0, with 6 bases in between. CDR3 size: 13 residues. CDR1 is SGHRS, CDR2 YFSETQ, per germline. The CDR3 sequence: CASRRDSNQPQHF. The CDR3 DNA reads TGCGCCAGCAGACGGGATAGCAATCAGCCCCAGCATTTT.

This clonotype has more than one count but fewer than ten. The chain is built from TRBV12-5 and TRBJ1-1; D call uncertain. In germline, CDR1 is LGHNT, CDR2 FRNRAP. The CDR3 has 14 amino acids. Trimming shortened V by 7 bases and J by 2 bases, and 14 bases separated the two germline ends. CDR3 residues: CASADDGVNTEAFF. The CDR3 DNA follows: TGTGCTAGTGCCGACGACGGGGTAAACACTGAAGCTTTCTTT.

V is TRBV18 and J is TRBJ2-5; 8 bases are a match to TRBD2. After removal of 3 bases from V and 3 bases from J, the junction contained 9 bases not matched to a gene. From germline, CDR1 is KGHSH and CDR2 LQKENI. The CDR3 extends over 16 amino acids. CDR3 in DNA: TGTGCCAGCTCACCCCGTTTTGGCGGGGGGAAAGAGACCCAGTACTTC. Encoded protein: CASSPRFGGGKETQYF.

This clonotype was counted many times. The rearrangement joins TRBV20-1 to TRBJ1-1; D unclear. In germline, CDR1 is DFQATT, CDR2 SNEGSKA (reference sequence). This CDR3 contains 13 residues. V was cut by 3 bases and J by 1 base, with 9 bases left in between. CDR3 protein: CSARRLANTEAFF. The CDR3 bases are TGCAGTGCTAGGCGTTTAGCGAACACTGAAGCTTTCTTT.

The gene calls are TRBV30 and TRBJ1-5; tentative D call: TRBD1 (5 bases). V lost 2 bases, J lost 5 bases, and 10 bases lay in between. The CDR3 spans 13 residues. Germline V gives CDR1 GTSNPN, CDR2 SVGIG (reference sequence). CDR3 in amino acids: CAWSMGGDQPQHF. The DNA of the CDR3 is TGTGCCTGGAGTATGGGGGGAGATCAGCCCCAGCATTTT.

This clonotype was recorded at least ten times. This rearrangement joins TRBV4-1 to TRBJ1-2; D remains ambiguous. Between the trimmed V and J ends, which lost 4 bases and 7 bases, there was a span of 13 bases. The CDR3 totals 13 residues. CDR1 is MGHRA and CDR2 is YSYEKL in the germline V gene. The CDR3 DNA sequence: TGCGCCAGCAGCCTTAGAACTGCTGGTGGCTACACCTTC. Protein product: CASSLRTAGGYTF.

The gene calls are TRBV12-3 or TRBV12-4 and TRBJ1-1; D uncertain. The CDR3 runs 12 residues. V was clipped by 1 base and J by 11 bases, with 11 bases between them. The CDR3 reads CASSLVSQRAFF. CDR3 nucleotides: TGTGCCAGCAGTTTAGTTAGTCAGCGGGCTTTCTTT.

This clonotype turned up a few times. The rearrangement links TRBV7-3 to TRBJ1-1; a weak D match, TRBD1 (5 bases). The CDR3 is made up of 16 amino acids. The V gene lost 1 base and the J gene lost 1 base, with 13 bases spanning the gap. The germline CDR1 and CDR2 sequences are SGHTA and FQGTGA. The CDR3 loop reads CASSLRTGDRNTEAFF. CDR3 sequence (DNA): TGTGCCAGCAGCTTAAGAACAGGCGATCGGAACACTGAAGCTTTCTTT.

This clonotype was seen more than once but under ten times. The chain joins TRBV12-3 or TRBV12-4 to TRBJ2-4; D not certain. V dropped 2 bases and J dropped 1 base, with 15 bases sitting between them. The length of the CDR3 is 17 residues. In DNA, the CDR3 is TGTGCCAGCAGTTTAAGTTCCTCCTACCAGGCCAAAAACATTCAGTACTTC. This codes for CASSLSSSYQAKNIQYF.

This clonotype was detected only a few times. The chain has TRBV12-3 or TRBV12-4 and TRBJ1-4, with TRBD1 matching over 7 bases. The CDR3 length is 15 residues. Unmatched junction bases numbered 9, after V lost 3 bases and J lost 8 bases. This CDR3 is CASSLGLRQGEKLFF. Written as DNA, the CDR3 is TGTGCCAGCAGTTTGGGGTTGAGACAGGGCGAAAAACTGTTTTTT.

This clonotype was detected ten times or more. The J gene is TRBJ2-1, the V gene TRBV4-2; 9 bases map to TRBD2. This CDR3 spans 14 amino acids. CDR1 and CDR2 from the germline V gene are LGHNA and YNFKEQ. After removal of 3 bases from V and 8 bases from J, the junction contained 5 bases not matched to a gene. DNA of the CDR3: TGTGCCAGCAGCCAGAGGACTAGCGACGATGAGCAGTTCTTC. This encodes CASSQRTSDDEQFF.

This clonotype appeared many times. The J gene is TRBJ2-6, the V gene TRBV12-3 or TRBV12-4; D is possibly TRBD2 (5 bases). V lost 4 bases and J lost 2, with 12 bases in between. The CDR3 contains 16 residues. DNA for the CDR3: TGTGCCAGCAGTTCAGCCACTAGGACTGGGGCCAACGTCCTGACTTTC. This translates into CASSSATRTGANVLTF.

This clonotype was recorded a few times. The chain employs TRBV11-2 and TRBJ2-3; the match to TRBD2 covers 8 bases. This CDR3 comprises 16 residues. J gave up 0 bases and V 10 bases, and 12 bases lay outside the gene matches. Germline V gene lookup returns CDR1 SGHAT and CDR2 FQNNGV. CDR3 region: CAISGASGPSTDTQYF. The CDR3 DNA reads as TGTGCCATTTCCGGGGCTAGCGGGCCTAGCACAGATACGCAGTATTTT.

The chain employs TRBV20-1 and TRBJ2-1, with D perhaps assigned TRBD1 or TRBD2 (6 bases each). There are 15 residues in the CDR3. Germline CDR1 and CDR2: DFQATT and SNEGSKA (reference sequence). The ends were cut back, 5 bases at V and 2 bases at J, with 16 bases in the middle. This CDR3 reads CSAGGRGSPYNEQFF. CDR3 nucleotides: TGCAGTGCTGGGGGGCGGGGAAGTCCCTACAATGAGCAGTTCTTC.